The entry that follows covers one T cell receptor beta chain sequence. No cognate antigen has been identified for it. No much larger clone is present one base from it, and per-base qualities are unavailable. TCRbeta CDR3 regions were amplified from genomic DNA by means of the immunoSEQ Assay, a bias-controlled multiplex PCR. The published analysis was carried out like this. The number of nucleated cells in each sample was estimated by amplification of reference gene primers within the assay. Sequence reads were collapsed and filtered to measure the absolute abundance of every unique TCRbeta CDR3 rearrangement. For each sample, productive Simpson clonality was calculated by taking the square root of Simpson's diversity index across productive rearrangements. Here the immuneACCESS table is served through TCRdb, limited to in-frame sequences with V and J called. Missing clones are a known gap in these copies; in checked studies unresolved V genes cover under half, and the rest lacks a known reason. Clone size and the V and J calls come from that table; the DNA yielded D and trimming. For this sample there are almost 350,000 clones; roughly 90% appear just once. The top ten clonotypes cover over 1% of the sample.

The data belong to a study of blood T cell repertoires in COVID-19 (dated by TCRdb to 2018 to 2020). In the study overall: Samples covering the acute and convalescent phases of COVID-19 were provided by collaborators in the United States, Italy and Spain. The material from the prospective study consisted of cDNA or gDNA derived from T cells, B-cell-depleted T cells, or PBMCs. The dataset comprised deeply sampled blood TCRbeta repertoires from subjects exposed to, actively infected with, or recovered from COVID-19. A freely available public database, intended as a resource for researchers studying the immune response to SARS-CoV-2, is where the repertoires were released. Samples came from the ongoing ImmuneRACE study (first 160 participants) plus 1,254 subjects from 6 global collaborators. Sample metadata almost always included a de-identified subject ID, COVID-19 status, age in years and sex. Where available, HLA class I and class II types were taken from metadata supplied by the sample provider and were not determined by assay-based typing. General conclusions and limits of the study: Clinical and demographic metadata were provided uncurated, with the amount varying by source and participant.

Reading the germline V gene gives CDR1 SGHDN and CDR2 FVKESK. The CDR3 sequence holds 13 residues, the cysteine and phenylalanine included. Only the CDR3 portion is preserved as DNA: 39 bases, with reading frame beginning at the first base. Trimmed from V: 4 bases; trimmed from J: 4 bases; junction bases lacking a gene match: 2. Participants in the prospective study were aged roughly 18 to 100 years, lived in approximately 26 United States geographic areas, and enrolled through a virtual design. To assign participants to cohorts, the prospective study relied on clinical history that participants themselves reported in a screening survey and a study questionnaire. Exposed participants were defined as having been in contact with someone with a PCR-confirmed or clinician-diagnosed COVID-19 case within 2 weeks of study entry. In the prospective study, whole blood, serum and a nasopharyngeal or oropharyngeal swab were collected from each participant by mobile phlebotomists. Additional blood draws and questionnaires over an approximately two-month period could optionally be provided by prospective study participants. Before DNA extraction, prospective study blood samples were shipped either frozen or at room temperature.

The chain is encoded by TRBV14 joined to TRBJ1-2; TRBD1 fits 8 bases in the junction. This TCR came from a woman in her 30s who had been exposed to COVID-19. Sample: PBMCs or T cells enriched from blood (not recorded which). The DNA reads TGTGCCAGCAGCCCGGGACAGGTCTATGGCTACACCTTC. Its translation reads: CASSPGQVYGYTF.